One TCR beta chain is described in this entry. This clone has just one count. This clone's antigen is unknown. No base quality values were provided; no much bigger clone lies one nucleotide off. This entry is derived from a study of cytomegalovirus exposure and HLA in healthy donors (TCRdb year 2017). Regarding the research as a whole: An earlier analysis of some 600 of the donors reported 250 to 300 Gb of sequence data and roughly 120 million unique TCR beta sequences obtained from about 179 million T cells. Roughly 310 gigabases of sequencing data and some 85 million unique TCR sequences were included in an early release covering around 600 HLA-typed donors. To predict cytomegalovirus infection status, the study combined high-throughput TCR immunosequencing, statistical association of individual TCRs with disease status, and machine learning. Genome-wide SNP genotypes for about three fifths of the roughly 670 donors were used in a later genetic analysis, which treated that subset as a discovery cohort. Across around 400 genotyped donors of the cohort, an average of about 220,000 unique TCR beta nucleotide sequences per donor were sequenced, and 15% to 20% of those sequences were non-productive. Typing coverage varied by locus: about 620-630 donors for A, B, C, DRB1 and DQB1; roughly 520 for DQA1; around 610 for DPA1; fewer than 480 for DPB1. The study was designed to test whether signatures of past pathogen exposure could be identified by cataloging public T cell receptors. Along with the roughly 710-subject first cohort, a separate validation cohort of 120 different subjects was used. The study profiled the T cell repertoires of fewer than 850 subjects by immunosequencing and related them to cytomegalovirus serostatus. Of the approximately 400 genotyped donors, around 81% fell in the genetic ancestry cluster associated with self-reported Caucasian donors. An earlier analysis of several hundred of the donors used high-throughput TCR beta sequencing to judge whether each TCR beta V gene segment behaved as functional or pseudogenic. To study patterns of TCR occurrence, a later analysis re-analyzed previously published TCR beta repertoires from around 700 donors and added high-resolution HLA genotyping. HLA typing included class I and class II loci at four-digit resolution. Donor age, sex, ethnicity and CMV serostatus were compiled together with the repertoire data. Five DR-DQ haplotypes were handled as single units for association and clustering, since linkage in the cohort was strong. All discovery cohort repertoires had been generated using a single sequencing platform. In the later analysis, no new phenotypic data were used to find candidate immune exposures; instead, reliance was placed on TCR beta sequences and their occurrence across donors.

On the study overall, not on this receptor specifically: Roughly uniform sequencing depth across donors was assumed in presence/absence analyses, although this assumption may not hold. The authors suggested that the approach could potentially be generalized to other disease states and immunological phenotypes. A later genetic analysis associated a missense DCLRE1C variant with V-gene and J-gene trimming of TCR beta chains, and an independent cohort replicated the association. In the study, approximately 160 TCR beta chains were listed as associated with cytomegalovirus. A further reported finding was that TCR beta sequences accurately predicted the HLA-A and HLA-B alleles for most subjects in the first cohort. Only TCR beta chains were sequenced in this cohort, and the absence of alpha or paired-chain data limited detectable features. Some IMGT-functional V segments, including TRBV6-2 and TRBV6-3, could not be distinguished by the 87-base-pair reads and were therefore excluded. In both the original and validation cohorts, the classifier was reported to diagnose cytomegalovirus status with high specificity and sensitivity. In a later analysis, HLA-associated TCR beta chains were found to be more clonally expanded and to have lower generation probabilities than equally common non-associated chains. When HLA alleles, especially DR and DQ, strongly co-occurred, TCR associations were difficult to assign to individual alleles. According to a later analysis, most CMV-associated TCR beta chains appeared to be HLA-restricted, and the HLA associations seemed to be driven largely by CMV exposure. Broadly in line with IMGT annotations, most TCR beta V segments showed up in productive rearrangements about 87% or about 30% of the time in an earlier analysis of 450 to 600 of the donors. A cluster of highly shared sequence variants was judged likely to be a technical artifact of the sequencing pipeline. According to a later analysis, parvovirus B19, influenza, CMV and Epstein-Barr virus appeared linked to several top co-occurrence clusters. While some public TCRs were present in many individuals, most TCR sequences turned up only very rarely across donors. Compared with the roughly 720-donor mean, donors in an Asian-associated ancestry cluster had fewer N-insertions in productive TCRs, according to a later genetic analysis. Because HLA typing was missing for some donors at each locus, association tests included only the typed subset. Linkage disequilibrium might explain the correlated functional status among segregating V segments, but an unknown experimental factor could not be ruled out. Specific HLA alleles were associated with 15,000 to 20,000 TCR beta sequences at a false discovery rate of 0.05 in a later analysis. Immune exposure information for the cohort was limited to CMV serostatus. Three of the identified cytomegalovirus-associated TCR beta chains were confirmed in vitro to be specific for cytomegalovirus antigens. Because counts were too low, some 17 rarely observed V segments, including chromosome 9 orphons, were excluded from the earlier analysis of several hundred of the donors. In a later analysis, the rate of TCR association differed among HLA loci, with DRB1 alleles having the most associated TCRs and HLA-C alleles having the fewest.

The cohort was made up of 650 to 700 healthy bone marrow donors. All cohort members were sampled while nominally healthy, although unrecorded immune exposures were likely present. The donor tested CMV seronegative and was one of the 352 seronegative cohort members. Every donor gave a peripheral blood sample, and the peripheral blood mononuclear cells from that sample were used for TCR beta sequencing. The Qiagen DNeasy Blood Extraction Kit was used to extract genomic DNA from the blood cell samples. Library generation was performed with the immunoSEQ multiplex PCR assay. For the multiplex PCR, a mixture combining 60 forward primers for TCR Vbeta segments and 13 reverse primers for TCR Jbeta segments was used. A multiplex PCR assay on genomic DNA amplified the CDR3 region of rearranged TCR beta genes. On the Illumina HiSeq System, the amplified TCR beta libraries were sequenced as 87-base-pair reads. From the authors' description of their analysis: Across the 666 repertoires, a later analysis counted some 81 million unique TCR beta chains, approximately 12 million of which were shared by at least two donors. To remove PCR and sequencing errors, raw reads were error-corrected and collapsed into unique sequences using a nearest-neighbor algorithm that merged closely related sequences. To assign V, D and J gene segments, CDR3 sequences were aligned to IMGT reference sequences. For a sequence to be retained, a match of at least six nucleotides was required to both a V gene segment and a J gene segment. A rearrangement counted as productive if the CDR3 had no stop codons and remained in frame with V and J, and every other rearrangement counted as non-productive. CDR3 was defined by IMGT convention, running from the second conserved V-encoded cysteine to the conserved J-encoded phenylalanine. The earlier analysis of about 640 of the donors excluded any sequence lacking an unambiguous match to a single V gene segment. An earlier analysis of fewer than 750 of the donors classified V segments as functional when productive rearrangements were above 56.7% and as segregating when the standard deviation between donors was above 5%. A statistical classification framework was built for diagnosing cytomegalovirus status from the catalog of TCR beta chain sequences. In a later analysis, TCR nucleotide sequences were compared against IMGT/GENE-DB human TR gene sequences so that V and J genes could be assigned. A later analysis assigned CDR3 sequences and most-parsimonious VDJ recombination scenarios with the TCRdist pipeline. In a later analysis, each TCR beta chain was defined by its CDR3 amino acid sequence together with its V-gene family, and reads lacking a unique V-gene family were excluded. To address suspected cross-contamination and a sequencing artifact, a later analysis removed around 590 highly shared, low-generation-probability nucleotide sequences. For each public chain, a later analysis derived a clonal expansion index from normalized ranks of inferred template counts within each repertoire. In a later analysis, generation probabilities were computed using a VDJ recombination model fitted to out-of-frame rearrangements, and the results were checked against IGoR. In a later analysis, hypergeometric tests were used to score TCR-TCR, TCR-HLA and TCR-CMV co-occurrence, with a repertoire-size bias correction applied to TCR pairs. A later analysis estimated false discovery rates by permuting HLA or CMV assignments 20 times. In a later analysis, co-occurring TCRs were grouped using DBSCAN, and TCRdist sequence similarity was added for clustering within HLA-allele-positive subsets. Co-occurrence clustering excluded repertoires with fewer than 30,000 or more than 120,000 public chains, plus five with anomalous nucleotide sharing. What TCRdb holds here is the immuneACCESS table cut down to in-frame rearrangements. Part of the clones is not present; checked against another copy, under half of the missing clones reflect an unresolved V gene, and the others are unexplained. V, J and clone size are taken as reported in that table, and D and trimming were inferred from the DNA itself. The sample table contains some 180,000 clones; only one count was recorded for around 80% of them. Approximately 1.5% of the sample belongs to the ten largest clones.

CDR1 and CDR2 are read off the germline V gene as SNHLY and FYNNEI. The CDR3 measures 14 amino acids from cysteine to phenylalanine. The read is trimmed to its CDR3 DNA, 42 bases read in frame from base 1. Trimming accounts for 8 bases at V and 6 bases at J, while the number of junction bases matched to no gene is 10. This receptor was taken from a man younger than 35 in good health and CMV-seronegative. Sequenced: PBMCs. The chain is made from TRBV2 and TRBJ2-7, and 10 bases in between align with TRBD2. The CDR3 corresponds to CASVESGRGAEQYF. The nucleotide sequence reads TGTGCCAGCGTAGAGAGCGGGAGGGGGGCCGAGCAGTACTTC. Reference TRBV2 and TRBJ2-7 genes cover what lies past the CDR3, so the full variable domain is EPEVTQTPSHQVTQMGQEVILRCVPISNHLYFYWYRQILGQKVEFLVSFYNNEISEKSEIFDDQFSVERPDGSNFTLKIRSTKLEDSAMYFCASVESGRGAEQYFGPGTRLTVT.